The sequence of this TCR beta chain was determined in a study of T cell responses to AZD1222 COVID-19 vaccine. Study results and caveats: Increases in Spike-specific TCR breadth and depth were seen after two AZD1222 doses.

The CDR3 is 14 amino acids. Germline V gene data show CDR1 as KGHSY and CDR2 as FQNENV. With 2 bases clipped from V and 7 bases from J, the junction kept 3 bases outside the gene matches. Only in-frame clones appear in the TCRdb table, and some are missing; sequencing was by immunoSEQ multiplex PCR. The table includes 120,000 or so clones, approximately 89% detected once. This clone was observed a single time. Its antigen is unknown. The rearrangement links TRBV16 to TRBJ1-5; 9 bases are shared with TRBD1. This sample comprised peripheral blood, obtained on day 0 of AZD1222 vaccination. The source of this sequence is an adult in good health. The CDR3 DNA is TGTGCCAGCAGCCAAGGACAGGGGCGACAGCCCCAGCATTTT. It yields the protein CASSQGQGRQPQHF.